This T cell receptor beta chain was documented in a study of blood T cells in healthy people across ages. As regards this clonotype: As yet, its antigen is unknown.

This CDR3 region has 14 residues. Germline V gene data show CDR1 as MNHEY and CDR2 as SVGAGI. Trimming shortened V by 8 bases and J by 0 bases, and 11 bases separated the two germline ends. Overall study results and limits: Changes in expanded clonotypes were possibly confounded, as the CMV status of donors was unknown.

A sample-barcoded 5' primer and a J-beta primer mix were used in a second PCR of roughly 7 to 11 cycles. TCRdb redid the calling of the 5' RACE reads with MiXCR, one entry per CDR3 protein. The data show around 1.5 million distinct CDR3 sequences, approximately 59% seen once. Sequencing was carried out using blood. The chain combines TRBV6-5 with TRBJ2-4, with TRBD2 as a possible D gene (6 bases). The source of this sequence is a man in his late teens or twenties in good health. The CDR3 region is CASYRELAKNIQYF. In DNA, the CDR3 is TGTGCCAGCTACCGGGAGTTAGCCAAAAACATTCAGTACTTC.